Listed below are T cell receptor beta chains from one sample, sequenced in a study of control samples from healthy donors and cancer patients. Here immunoSEQ multiplex PCR was the method, and the copy in TCRdb shows in-frame clones only, minus some. The sample has some 180,000 clones. Source material: blood. These receptors all come from a woman between 25 and 40 years old in good health. Each CDR3 is given with its conserved first and last residue. Fields, in order: D gene, V gene, J gene, CDR3 DNA, CDR3 protein. A D gene is named only where the DNA matches it firmly.

>TRBD2|TRBV5-4|TRBJ2-2
TGTGCCAGCCGAAGGACTAGCGGGAAGACTGGGGAGCTGTTTTTT
CASRRTSGKTGELFF
>-|TRBV6-2/TRBV6-3|TRBJ1-1
TGTGCCAGCAGTTACCCCTCCCCTGGGGGGGCTGAAGCTTTCTTT
CASSYPSPGGAEAFF
>-|TRBV19|TRBJ2-2
TGTGCCAGTAGTATAGATCGGGGGTTTCCTAGCGGGGAGCTGTTTTTT
CASSIDRGFPSGELFF
>-|TRBV6-5|TRBJ2-3
TGTGCCAGCAGGACGGACGTTCCAGGCACAGATACGCAGTATTTT
CASRTDVPGTDTQYF
>-|TRBV11-1|TRBJ2-7
TGTGCCAGCAGCTTAGCCCGAGGACAGTCAGCGGAGCAGTACTTC
CASSLARGQSAEQYF
>-|TRBV7-2|TRBJ2-2
TGTGCCAGCAGCTTACTAGGGCCTCGGAACACCGGGGAGCTGTTTTTT
CASSLLGPRNTGELFF
>TRBD1|TRBV28|TRBJ1-5
TGTGCCAGCAGTCCTGCCGACAGGGTCGGCCAGCCCCAGCATTTT
CASSPADRVGQPQHF
>-|TRBV2|TRBJ1-1
TGTGCCAGCAGCAGAGACAGGTATGGAGCTTTCTTT
CASSRDRYGAFF
>-|TRBV6-5|TRBJ2-7
TGTGCCAATTCGGTCTACGAGCAGTACTTC
CANSVYEQYF
>-|TRBV5-1|TRBJ1-1
TGCGCCAGCTGCTTCGAGTGGGGGGGCAAGGACACTGAAGCTTTCTTT
CASCFEWGGKDTEAFF
>TRBD1|TRBV28|TRBJ2-7
TGTGCCAGCAGTTTAAGACAGGGGGCCTACGAGCAGTACTTC
CASSLRQGAYEQYF